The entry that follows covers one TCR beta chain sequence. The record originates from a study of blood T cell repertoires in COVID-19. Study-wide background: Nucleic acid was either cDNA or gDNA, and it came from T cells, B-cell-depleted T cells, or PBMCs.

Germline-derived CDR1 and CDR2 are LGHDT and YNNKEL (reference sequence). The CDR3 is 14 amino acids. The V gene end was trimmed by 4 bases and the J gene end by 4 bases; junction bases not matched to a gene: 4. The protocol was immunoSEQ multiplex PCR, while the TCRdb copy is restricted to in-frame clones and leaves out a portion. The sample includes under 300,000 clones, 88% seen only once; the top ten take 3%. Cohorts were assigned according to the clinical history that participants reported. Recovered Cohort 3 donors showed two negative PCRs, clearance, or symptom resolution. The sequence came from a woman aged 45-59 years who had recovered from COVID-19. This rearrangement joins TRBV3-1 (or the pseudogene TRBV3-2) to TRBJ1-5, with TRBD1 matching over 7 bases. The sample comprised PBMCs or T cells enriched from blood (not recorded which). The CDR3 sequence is CASSLDRVNQPQHF. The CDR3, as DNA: TGTGCCAGCAGCCTCGACAGGGTAAATCAGCCCCAGCATTTT.